These 3 T cell receptor beta chains came from one sample sequenced in a study of shared clonotypes between healthy human individuals. Libraries were prepared by immunoSEQ multiplex PCR; TCRdb keeps only in-frame clonotypes and omits some of them. Here the sample spans some 2,100,000 clones, about 94% being singletons. Specimen: naive CD4+ T cells sorted from blood. Subset specified: CD45RA+ positively selected. These TCRs come from a man aged 18 to 29 in good health.

The genes are TRBV5-1 and TRBJ1-2, with D tentatively TRBD1 (6 bases). CDR1 and CDR2 (germline): SGHRS, YFSETQ. The CDR3 is 14 amino acids. V was pared by 0 bases and J by 6 bases, with 12 bases between. The CDR3 spells CASSLDTGKHGYTF. In DNA, the CDR3 is TGCGCCAGCAGCTTGGATACAGGGAAGCATGGCTACACCTTC.

The chain couples TRBV10-3 to TRBJ1-4, with D possibly TRBD1 on 6 matching bases. The CDR3 is 15 amino acids. The germline gives CDR1 ENHRY, CDR2 SYGVKD. The V and J ends lost 4 bases and 7 bases respectively, with 16 bases between them. This CDR3 reads CAISADSRAFEKLFF. The CDR3 nucleotides are TGTGCCATCAGTGCGGACAGTCGGGCATTTGAAAAACTGTTTTTT.

Notes on this clone: The sample contains more than one DNA sequence encoding this CDR3. The chain recombines TRBV18 with TRBJ2-5; no definite D call. Trimming stripped 0 bases from V and 2 bases from J, with 7 bases between. CDR3 length: 14 residues. CDR1 and CDR2 (germline): KGHSH, LQKENI. The CDR3: CASSPPGRQETQYF. CDR3 DNA: TGTGCCAGCTCACCACCGGGAAGACAAGAGACCCAGTACTTC.